The table lists the clone carrying this T cell receptor beta chain with many counts. These data come from a study of response to subunit inactivated influenza vaccine. TCRdb reanalysed the RT-PCR reads using MiXCR and keeps one entry per CDR3 protein. The top ten hold about an eighth of the sample, which has more than 400,000 distinct CDR3 sequences, approximately 7.2% seen once. Per the germline V gene, CDR1 is MNHNS and CDR2 is SASEGT. V lost 4 bases and J 2 bases, leaving 20 bases between the germline ends. There are 18 residues in the CDR3. Specimen: PBMCs from blood, collected less than 30 months after vaccination. The receptor was derived from a man aged 50 to 75 who received an inactivated influenza vaccine. The gene calls are TRBV6-1 and TRBJ1-4; no clear D gene. The DNA for the CDR3 is TGTGCCAGCAGTGGGGCGCCGGGCCCCTTTCCGACTAATGAAAAACTGTTTTTT. This translates into CASSGAPGPFPTNEKLFF.